This T cell receptor (beta chain) is from a study of cytomegalovirus exposure and HLA in healthy donors. Overall study: Most donors, just over 80% of approximately 400 genotyped, fell in the Caucasian-associated ancestry cluster. Study-level results: Investigators reported some 150 TCR beta chains as tied to cytomegalovirus.

Germline loops: CDR1 SGHNT, CDR2 YYREEE (reference sequence). V shed 1 base and J shed 9 bases, with 15 bases lying between them. CDR3 length: 14 residues. In the PCR, 60 Vbeta and 13 Jbeta primers were used. Produced via immunoSEQ multiplex PCR; TCRdb's table is partial and in-frame only. The data contain 150,000 to 200,000 clones, 60% to 85% of them singletons. About this clone: Its antigen is as yet unknown.

The chain uses TRBV5-4 and TRBJ2-3, with unresolved D. The origin of this receptor is a man between 35 and 55 years old in good health and CMV-seronegative. The sequenced sample was PBMCs. The CDR3 bases are TGTGCCAGCAGCTTGCCCACAGCCCAGTCCACGCAGTATTTT. Amino acids: CASSLPTAQSTQYF.